This T cell receptor beta chain was recovered during a study of blood T cell repertoires in COVID-19. Overall study: COVID-19 samples, acute and convalescent, were from the United States, Italy and Spain.

The CDR3 is 16 amino acids. Germline V gives CDR1 KGHSH, CDR2 LQKENI. J was trimmed by 5 bases and V by 1 base; bases with no gene match: 2. Per the study methods: The authors estimated nucleated cell counts from reference gene primer amplification. The table came from immunoSEQ multiplex PCR; TCRdb's copy has only in-frame clones and leaves some out. Clone size and the V and J calls come from that table; the DNA yielded D and trimming. The sample holds over 85,000 clones, approximately 85% seen once. Input material: peripheral blood. The rearrangement uses TRBV18 and TRBJ2-3; 14 nucleotides line up with TRBD2. The TCR comes from a man aged 40-50 years with active or convalescent COVID-19. In nucleotides, the CDR3 is TGTGCCAGCTCACCACGGACTAGCGGGGGGAAAGATACGCAGTATTTT. Its translation: CASSPRTSGGKDTQYF.